The 27 T cell receptor beta chains reported below all come from one sample, sequenced in a study of T cells after yellow fever vaccination. TCRdb reprocessed the 5' RACE reads with MiXCR, giving one entry per CDR3 protein. The sample contains about 400,000 distinct CDR3 sequences, 6.2% of which appear only once. Sequencing used PBMCs, obtained 5 days after the yellow fever booster vaccination. These receptor sequences come from a man aged 30 to 45 who received the YFV17D yellow fever vaccine.

This clonotype appeared a few times. The chain carries TRBV6-4 and TRBJ2-3; 12 nucleotides match TRBD2. CDR1 is MRHNA and CDR2 is SNTAGT in the germline V gene. Trimming at V came to 7 bases and at J to 0 bases, leaving 14 bases not matched to a gene. CDR3 size: 19 residues. CDR3 in DNA: TGTGCCAGCATCCCCTGGGGGGCTAGCGGGAGGGAAAGCACAGATACGCAGTATTTT. It specifies CASIPWGASGRESTDTQYF.

This clonotype was detected only a few times. The CDR3: CASSLGTGATPVYEQYF. DNA of the CDR3: TGTGCCAGCAGCCTCGGGACAGGGGCCACACCTGTCTACGAGCAGTACTTC. The chain links TRBV7-9 to TRBJ2-7, with 10 bases fitting TRBD1. Germline V gives CDR1 SEHNR, CDR2 FQNEAQ (reference sequence). This CDR3 region has 17 residues. Losses at the gene ends were 5 bases for V and 3 bases for J; bases not matched to a gene: 13.

The chain recombines TRBV3-1 with TRBJ1-2, with D unresolved. Trimming took 1 base from V and 0 from J, leaving 15 bases between them. The CDR3 contains 17 residues. Germline V lookup: CDR1 LGHDT, CDR2 YNNKEL (reference sequence). The CDR3 bases are TGTGCCAGCAGCCAAGCCCCGTTGTCGCTAACTAACTATGGCTACACCTTC. Translated: CASSQAPLSLTNYGYTF.

This clonotype was counted many times. This chain links TRBV5-1 with TRBJ2-7; the D gene is possibly TRBD1 (8 bases). The CDR3 length is 16 residues. From germline, CDR1 is SGHRS and CDR2 YFSETQ. The V end lost 4 bases, the J end lost 2 bases, and 19 bases lay between the germline ends. This CDR3 is CASSPGQGGGTYEQYF. CDR3 nucleotides: TGCGCCAGCAGCCCCGGACAGGGAGGGGGAACCTACGAGCAGTACTTC.

In this sample, this clonotype turned up many times. The V and J genes are TRBV10-3 and TRBJ2-7, with 8 bases matching TRBD2. The V and J ends lost 4 bases and 4 bases, in that order; junction bases with no gene match: 12. CDR1 and CDR2 (germline): ENHRY, SYGVKD. The CDR3 extends over 16 amino acids. The CDR3 region is CAISVRGSGSIYEQYF. CDR3 DNA sequence: TGTGCCATCAGTGTCCGGGGGAGCGGGAGTATTTACGAGCAGTACTTC.

This clonotype was counted ten times or more. V usage is TRBV10-3 and J usage is TRBJ2-7; no clear D gene. Trimming removed 1 base from V and 5 bases from J, with 6 bases in between. The CDR3 contains 12 residues. The germline V gene has CDR1 ENHRY and CDR2 SYGVKD. CDR3 DNA: TGTGCCATCAGTGAGTGGCAGAACGAGCAGTACTTC. Residues: CAISEWQNEQYF.

Points on this clonotype: Since a much larger clone is just one base distant, this may be a read error. J is TRBJ2-5 and V is TRBV10-3, with D unclear. V lost 11 bases, J lost 1 base, and 14 bases lay in between. CDR3 size: 13 residues. Germline loops: CDR1 ENHRY, CDR2 SYGVKD. As DNA, the CDR3 is TGTGCCCCGAGTATGGCCAGCCAAGAGACCCAGTACTTC. It encodes CAPSMASQETQYF.

There are many counts of this clonotype. V gene TRBV20-1 combines with J gene TRBJ2-5; D may be TRBD2 (6 bases). The CDR3 loop spans 14 amino acids. The V and J ends lost 5 bases and 4 bases respectively, with 17 bases between them. Germline V CDR1 and CDR2: DFQATT, SNEGSKA (reference sequence). The DNA for the CDR3 is TGCAGTGCTGGAAGGGCCATCGGGGGAGAGACCCAGTACTTC. As protein: CSAGRAIGGETQYF.

There are a few counts of this clonotype. Here the CDR3 reads CSVGTGVTGANVLTF. CDR3 bases: TGCAGCGTGGGGACAGGGGTGACTGGGGCCAACGTCCTGACTTTC. The chain links TRBV29-1 to TRBJ2-6; 10 bases fit TRBD1. This CDR3 is built from 15 residues. Germline assignment: CDR1 SQVTM and CDR2 ANQGSEA. J gave up 2 bases and V 6 bases, and 4 bases lay outside the gene matches.

The sample holds many counts of this clonotype. The V call is TRBV5-1, the J call TRBJ2-4; TRBD2 aligns across 8 bases. J lost 9 bases, V lost 6 bases, and 11 bases had no gene match. CDR3 length equals 14 residues. Germline CDR1 reads SGHRS; CDR2 reads YFSETQ. CDR3 protein: CASTDGSGIGIQYF. In DNA form, the CDR3 reads TGCGCCAGCACGGATGGTAGCGGGATCGGCATTCAGTACTTC.

The rearrangement links TRBV5-1 to TRBJ2-3, with TRBD2 as a possible D gene (5 bases). Trimming took off 7 bases at V and 3 bases at J, with 18 bases between the two ends. Germline-derived CDR1 and CDR2 are SGHRS and YFSETQ. The CDR3 has 15 amino acids. This CDR3 is CASGFLGAETDTQYF. Written as DNA, the CDR3 is TGCGCCAGCGGATTTTTGGGAGCGGAGACAGATACGCAGTATTTT.

This clonotype appeared many times. The J gene is TRBJ2-7, the V gene TRBV7-6; TRBD2 agrees at 7 bases. CDR1 is SGHVS and CDR2 is FNYEAQ in the germline V gene. The CDR3 sequence is 15 residues long. V lost 6 bases, J lost 0 bases, and 8 bases stayed unmatched. The CDR3 loop is CASSRELALSYEQYF. The CDR3 coding sequence is TGTGCCAGCAGTCGGGAACTAGCGCTCTCCTACGAGCAGTACTTC.

This clonotype was detected ten times or more. Here the CDR3 reads CASSLEPGGPTHEQYF. CDR3 DNA sequence: TGTGCCAGCAGCTTAGAGCCAGGGGGTCCAACCCACGAGCAGTACTTC. This chain connects TRBV11-2 to TRBJ2-7; 7 bases map to TRBD1. Per the germline V gene, CDR1 is SGHAT and CDR2 is FQNNGV. Germline trimming cut 0 bases from V and 5 bases from J; bases unmatched to any gene: 10. The CDR3 contains 16 residues. The whole variable domain, remainder taken from reference TRBV11-2 and TRBJ2-7, is EAGVAQSPRYKIIEKRQSVAFWCNPISGHATLYWYQQILGQGPKLLIQFQNNGVVDDSQLPKDRFSAERLKGVDSTLKIQPAKLEDSAVYLCASSLEPGGPTHEQYFGPGTRLTVT.

This clonotype has ten or more counts. The chain employs TRBV7-2 and TRBJ1-4; D might be TRBD1 (5 bases). From germline, CDR1 is SGHTA and CDR2 FQGNSA. CDR3 size: 13 residues. V shed 5 bases and J shed 7 bases, with 11 bases lying between them. CDR3 loop: CASSTQRGEKLFF. In DNA, the CDR3 is TGTGCCAGCAGCACCCAGAGGGGTGAAAAACTGTTTTTT. Together with reference TRBV7-2 and TRBJ1-4, the CDR3 gives the full variable domain: GAGVSQSPSNKVTEKGKDVELRCDPISGHTALYWYRQSLGQGLEFLIYFQGNSAPDKSGLPSDRFSAERTGGSVSTLTIQRTQQEDSAVYLCASSTQRGEKLFFGSGTQLSVL.

The V call is TRBV9, the J call TRBJ2-2, with no clear D. Germline CDR1 reads SGDLS; CDR2 reads YYNGEE. The CDR3 extends over 14 amino acids. Trimming shortened V by 3 bases and J by 2 bases, and 8 bases separated the two germline ends. The CDR3 sequence: CASSAGPNTGELFF. For the CDR3, the DNA is TGTGCCAGCAGCGCCGGGCCCAACACCGGGGAGCTGTTTTTT.

This sequence joins TRBV7-6 and TRBJ2-3; no clear D. This CDR3 comprises 14 residues. Trimming removed 1 base at V and 4 bases at J, with 9 bases between. CDR1 and CDR2 (germline): SGHVS, FNYEAQ. As DNA, the CDR3 is TGTGCCAGCAGCTTAGGAAGGCTTCCAGATACGCAGTATTTT. Protein sequence: CASSLGRLPDTQYF.

This clonotype was picked up many times. The V call is TRBV6-1, the J call TRBJ2-4; TRBD1 agrees at 9 bases. This CDR3 contains 13 residues. Looked up from germline, CDR1 is MNHNS and CDR2 is SASEGT. CDR3 coding DNA: TGTGCTTCGGGACAGGGCTTGCAAAACATTCAGTACTTC. It codes for CASGQGLQNIQYF.

This clonotype appeared many times. DNA for the CDR3: TGTGCCAGCAGCTTATTGACTAGCGGAAGCTCCTACAATGAGCAGTTCTTC. Translating gives CASSLLTSGSSYNEQFF. The chain carries TRBV7-8 and TRBJ2-1; 9 bases are shared with TRBD2. This CDR3 has 17 amino acids. V lost 2 bases and J lost 0; bases outside the gene matches: 5. CDR1 and CDR2 (germline): SGHVS, FQNEAQ.

This clonotype was counted a few times. V is TRBV12-3 or TRBV12-4 and J is TRBJ2-2; tentative D call: TRBD1 (5 bases). The germline V and J ends were trimmed by 7 bases and 6 bases, with 21 bases remaining between them. The CDR3 spans 16 residues. The CDR3 spells CASTLGLQGGAGELFF. CDR3 sequence (DNA): TGTGCCAGCACCTTGGGGCTCCAGGGTGGTGCCGGGGAGCTGTTTTTT.

This clonotype was detected a few times. The rearrangement joins TRBV7-2 to TRBJ2-7; D not certain. The V end was cut by 5 bases, the J end by 4 bases, with 18 bases between. CDR3 length: 15 residues. The germline V gene has CDR1 SGHTA and CDR2 FQGNSA. Written as DNA, the CDR3 is TGTGCCAGCAGCCTATCCGTCATAGTCCCTTACGAGCAGTACTTC. Translation: CASSLSVIVPYEQYF. The full variable domain, with the rest looked up from reference TRBV7-2 and TRBJ2-7, is GAGVSQSPSNKVTEKGKDVELRCDPISGHTALYWYRQSLGQGLEFLIYFQGNSAPDKSGLPSDRFSAERTGGSVSTLTIQRTQQEDSAVYLCASSLSVIVPYEQYFGPGTRLTVT.

The sample holds many counts of this clonotype. The chain links TRBV9 to TRBJ1-1; D call uncertain. This CDR3 is built from 15 residues. Germline V gene sequence: CDR1 SGDLS, CDR2 YYNGEE. Trimming took off 0 bases at V and 2 bases at J, with 11 bases between the two ends. The CDR3 DNA sequence: TGTGCCAGCAGCGTAGGAGGGCAAGTCAACACTGAAGCTTTCTTT. Translation: CASSVGGQVNTEAFF.

The chain's CDR3 is CASSKSGSIYNEQFF. Here the CDR3 DNA reads TGTGCCAGCAGCAAGAGCGGGAGCATATACAATGAGCAGTTCTTC. The V gene is TRBV7-2, the J gene TRBJ2-1, with 8 nucleotides matching TRBD2. The CDR3 spans 15 residues. J gave up 4 bases and V 5 bases, and 7 bases lay outside the gene matches. Germline lookup yields CDR1 SGHTA and CDR2 FQGNSA.

This clonotype was recorded a few times. This chain links TRBV11-3 with TRBJ2-1, with 8 bases fitting TRBD2. Germline assignment: CDR1 SGHNT and CDR2 YENEEA. The CDR3 contains 15 residues. V dropped 5 bases and J dropped 6; count of bases not matched to a gene: 9. The CDR3 region has the DNA TGTGCCAGCAGCCAAACCGGACTAGCCAGCAATGAGCAGTTCTTC. Residues: CASSQTGLASNEQFF.

The rearrangement joins TRBV30 to TRBJ2-7; D may match TRBD1 or TRBD2 (6 bases each). The germline V gene has CDR1 GTSNPN and CDR2 SVGIG (reference sequence). The CDR3 covers 15 residues. V gave up 4 bases and J gave up 1 base, with 17 bases separating them. The CDR3 is CAWNLGRGVSYEQYF. The CDR3 coding sequence is TGTGCCTGGAATCTAGGAAGGGGGGTGTCCTACGAGCAGTACTTC.

This clonotype was detected a few times. This chain joins TRBV12-3 or TRBV12-4 and TRBJ2-5, with TRBD2 matching 9 bases. There are 16 residues in the CDR3. J gave up 3 bases and V 3 bases, and 8 bases lay outside the gene matches. The CDR3 here is CASSFPWAGGEETQYF. CDR3 bases: TGTGCCAGCAGTTTCCCCTGGGCGGGAGGGGAAGAGACCCAGTACTTC.

Of note for this clonotype: A much larger clonotype is one base distant, so this may be a read error. The chain recombines TRBV10-3 with TRBJ2-1, with D possibly TRBD2 on 5 matching bases. CDR3 length: 14 residues. The V gene lost 7 bases and the J gene lost 6 bases, with 16 bases spanning the gap. Germline loops: CDR1 ENHRY, CDR2 SYGVKD. The CDR3 is CAINSGVQSNEQFF. In DNA, the CDR3 is TGTGCCATCAATTCCGGGGTCCAATCCAATGAGCAGTTCTTC.

This clonotype has more than one count but fewer than ten. The rearrangement uses TRBV6-2 or TRBV6-3 and TRBJ2-5; tentatively, D is TRBD1 (5 bases). The CDR3 is 15 amino acids. V was shortened by 2 bases and J by 5 bases, with 15 bases between the two germline ends. Germline values: CDR1 MNHEY, CDR2 SVGEGT. The chain's CDR3 is CASSYGSGNIETQYF. CDR3 in DNA: TGTGCCAGCAGTTACGGTTCAGGGAACATTGAGACCCAGTACTTC.